Presented here are 22 T cell receptor beta chains from one specimen sequenced in a study of T cell changes during pregnancy in multiple sclerosis. Libraries were prepared by immunoSEQ multiplex PCR; TCRdb keeps only in-frame clonotypes and omits some of them. This table holds tens of thousands of clones, 93% found once. The sample here was peripheral blood, taken after pregnancy. Receptors were obtained from a female donor with multiple sclerosis, enrolled in a pregnancy study.

This clone was observed once. The chain joins TRBV2 to TRBJ2-7; 8 bases line up with TRBD1. CDR1 SNHLY and CDR2 FYNNEI come from the germline V gene. The CDR3 has 14 amino acids. Germline trimming cut 4 bases from V and 1 base from J; bases unmatched to any gene: 3. For the CDR3, the DNA is TGTGCCAGCAGTGGCCGGGACAGGTCCTACGAGCAGTACTTC. Protein sequence: CASSGRDRSYEQYF. Together with reference TRBV2 and TRBJ2-7, the CDR3 gives the full variable domain: EPEVTQTPSHQVTQMGQEVILRCVPISNHLYFYWYRQILGQKVEFLVSFYNNEISEKSEIFDDQFSVERPDGSNFTLKIRSTKLEDSAMYFCASSGRDRSYEQYFGPGTRLTVT.

V gene TRBV7-9 combines with J gene TRBJ2-5; D possibly corresponds to TRBD2 (6 bases). This CDR3 is built from 13 residues. V was trimmed by 10 bases and J by 4 bases, leaving 16 bases between them. Per germline, CDR1 SEHNR and CDR2 FQNEAQ (reference sequence). The CDR3 sequence: CATRERRGETQYF. For the CDR3, the DNA is TGTGCCACCCGGGAGCGGAGGGGAGAGACCCAGTACTTC.

This rearrangement joins TRBV28 to TRBJ2-7; D might be TRBD1 (5 bases). This CDR3 region has 16 residues. The V end was cut by 5 bases, the J end by 2 bases, with 19 bases between. Germline CDR1 reads MDHEN; CDR2 reads SYDVKM. The CDR3 region has the DNA TGTGCCAGCAGTCCGCCCCGCGCAGGGTTAACCTACGAGCAGTACTTC. Amino acids: CASSPPRAGLTYEQYF.

J is TRBJ1-4 and V is TRBV7-9, with 7 bases identical to TRBD1. V was clipped by 3 bases and J by 4 bases; unmatched bases: 5. CDR3 length equals 15 residues. From germline, CDR1 is SEHNR and CDR2 FQNEAQ (reference sequence). CDR3: CASSFMTGNNEKLFF. As DNA, the CDR3 is TGTGCCAGCAGCTTTATGACAGGGAATAATGAAAAACTGTTTTTT.

This CDR3 reads CASSVVDGLWDTQYF. The CDR3 DNA sequence: TGTGCCAGCAGCGTAGTGGATGGACTCTGGGATACGCAGTATTTT. The genes are TRBV9 and TRBJ2-3, with D possibly being TRBD2 (5 bases). The CDR3 has 15 amino acids. Germline CDR1 is SGDLS and CDR2 is YYNGEE. The ends were cut back, 0 bases at V and 6 bases at J, with 14 bases in the middle.

This rearrangement joins TRBV4-2 to TRBJ2-2; 11 nucleotides align to TRBD2. V trimming: 3 bases; J trimming: 2 bases; junction bases outside the gene matches: 5. This CDR3 spans 17 amino acids. CDR1 and CDR2 (germline): LGHNA, YNFKEQ. The CDR3 reads CASSHGTSGGNTGELFF. DNA of the CDR3: TGTGCCAGCAGCCATGGTACTAGCGGGGGAAACACCGGGGAGCTGTTTTTT.

The genes are TRBV9 and TRBJ2-5, with TRBD2 matching over 11 bases. The CDR3 is made up of 15 amino acids. Trimming cost V 3 bases and J 5 bases; bases outside gene matches: 6. The germline gives CDR1 SGDLS, CDR2 YYNGEE. The DNA of the CDR3 is TGTGCCAGCAGCGCCACTAGCGGGAGTCGTGAGACCCAGTACTTC. Its translation is CASSATSGSRETQYF.

The chain is built from TRBV27 and TRBJ1-2; no reliable D call. V was clipped by 0 bases and J by 3 bases, with 8 bases between them. The length of the CDR3 is 14 residues. Germline-derived CDR1 and CDR2 are MNHEY and SMNVEV (reference sequence). The chain's CDR3 is CASSLSAAHYGYTF. In DNA, the CDR3 is TGTGCCAGCAGTTTATCAGCCGCGCACTATGGCTACACCTTC.

The chain links TRBV7-2 to TRBJ1-2, with D maybe TRBD1 (5 bases). Germline assignment: CDR1 SGHTA and CDR2 FQGNSA. V was cut by 4 bases and J by 4 bases, with 13 bases left in between. The CDR3 runs to 14 residues. CDR3 DNA sequence: TGTGCCAGCAGCTCGTTGGGGGGGGGCTATGGCTACACCTTC. This translates into CASSSLGGGYGYTF.

The rearrangement links TRBV10-3 to TRBJ2-2, with D tentatively TRBD1 (5 bases). Germline V gene sequence: CDR1 ENHRY, CDR2 SYGVKD. The V gene lost 8 bases and the J gene lost 5 bases, with 15 bases spanning the gap. The CDR3 consists of 14 residues. The CDR3 DNA is TGTGCCATCGGTTCGCAGGGCGGAACCGGGGAGCTGTTTTTT. It is translated as CAIGSQGGTGELFF.

This chain connects TRBV19 to TRBJ2-7; D is possibly TRBD1 (6 bases). V was clipped by 6 bases and J by 6 bases, with 18 bases between them. Germline lookup yields CDR1 LNHDA and CDR2 SQIVND (reference sequence). The CDR3 spans 14 residues. The CDR3 region is CASRADSLPFEQYF. CDR3 coding DNA: TGTGCCAGTAGAGCGGACAGCCTTCCCTTCGAGCAGTACTTC.

The rearrangement uses TRBV7-6 and TRBJ2-5, with no clear D. Looked up from germline, CDR1 is SGHVS and CDR2 is FNYEAQ. Trimming removed 1 base at V and 5 bases at J, with 8 bases between. The CDR3 spans 13 residues. The CDR3 DNA sequence: TGTGCCAGCAGCTTAGGACTTGAGGAGACCCAGTACTTC. Residues: CASSLGLEETQYF.

The V and J genes are TRBV7-3 and TRBJ1-1, with D perhaps TRBD1 (5 bases). The V gene's germline CDR1 is SGHTA and CDR2 FQGTGA. The CDR3 spans 15 residues. V lost 5 bases, J lost 1 base, and 14 bases lay in between. The CDR3 protein is CASSTSRGANTEAFF. The CDR3 coding sequence is TGTGCCAGCAGCACAAGTAGGGGCGCGAACACTGAAGCTTTCTTT.

This rearrangement joins TRBV25-1 to TRBJ2-1, with TRBD2 identical over 10 bases. V dropped 6 bases and J dropped 5; count of bases not matched to a gene: 13. There are 17 residues in the CDR3. Germline lookup yields CDR1 MGHDK and CDR2 SYGVNS. CDR3 bases: TGTGCCAGCAGAAGGCGGGGAGGAGCGGGAGGGAACAATGAGCAGTTCTTC. Residues: CASRRRGGAGGNNEQFF. The variable domain in full, with the rest retrieved from reference TRBV25-1 and TRBJ2-1, is EADIYQTPRYLVIGTGKKITLECSQTMGHDKMYWYQQDPGMELHLIHYSYGVNSTEKGDLSSESTVSRIRTEHFPLTLESARPSHTSQYLCASRRRGGAGGNNEQFFGPGTRLTVL.

V is TRBV15 and J is TRBJ2-7, with TRBD2 matching 11 bases. J lost 5 bases, V lost 4 bases, and 7 bases had no gene match. The CDR3 is 15 amino acids. Germline V gene data show CDR1 as LNHNV and CDR2 as YYDKDF (reference sequence). CDR3 sequence reads: CATSTRLAGKNEQYF. DNA for the CDR3: TGTGCCACCAGCACAAGACTAGCGGGAAAGAACGAGCAGTACTTC.

The J gene is TRBJ2-7, the V gene TRBV29-1; 9 bases fit TRBD1. Germline CDR1 reads SQVTM; CDR2 reads ANQGSEA. The CDR3 spans 14 residues. The V and J ends lost 4 bases and 6 bases, in that order; junction bases with no gene match: 10. CDR3: CSVGGGQGISEQYF. CDR3 nucleotide sequence: TGCAGCGTTGGCGGGGGACAGGGTATCTCCGAGCAGTACTTC.

The CDR3 here is CASSLGPSASGSRADEQYF. The DNA for the CDR3 is TGTGCCAGCAGCTTAGGTCCATCGGCTAGCGGGAGCCGAGCCGACGAGCAGTACTTC. V and J are TRBV7-6 and TRBJ2-7; 10 bases fit TRBD2. Germline CDR1 is SGHVS and CDR2 is FNYEAQ. The CDR3 length is 19 residues. Germline trimming cut 1 base from V and 5 bases from J; bases unmatched to any gene: 17.

The chain uses TRBV5-4 and TRBJ1-1; the match to TRBD1 covers 9 bases. V lost 4 bases to trimming and J lost 4 bases; unmatched junction nucleotides: 8. The CDR3 spans 15 residues. From germline, CDR1 is SGHNT and CDR2 YYREEE (reference sequence). As DNA, the CDR3 is TGTGCCAGCAGCGCACAACAGGGGGCGTCCACTGAAGCTTTCTTT. Its translation: CASSAQQGASTEAFF. Based on the CDR3 plus reference TRBV5-4 and TRBJ1-1, the full variable domain is ETGVTQSPTHLIKTRGQQVTLRCSSQSGHNTVSWYQQALGQGPQFIFQYYREEENGRGNFPPRFSGLQFPNYSSELNVNALELDDSALYLCASSAQQGASTEAFFGQGTRLTVV.

The chain combines TRBV11-3 with TRBJ2-1, with D perhaps TRBD1 (6 bases). Germline lookup yields CDR1 SGHNT and CDR2 YENEEA. This CDR3 comprises 14 residues. Trimming left V 1 base short and J 5 bases short, with 9 bases between. The CDR3 DNA reads TGTGCCAGCAGCTTAGGGACAGAAAACAATGAGCAGTTCTTC. It encodes CASSLGTENNEQFF.

This chain uses TRBV11-3 with TRBJ1-1, with D possibly being TRBD1 (5 bases). The germline CDR1 and CDR2 sequences are SGHNT and YENEEA. Trimming took 2 bases from V and 3 from J, leaving 7 bases between them. The CDR3 has 13 residues. The CDR3 DNA reads TGTGCCAGCAGCTTATCGGGGGACACTGAAGCTTTCTTT. Translation gives CASSLSGDTEAFF.

The V call is TRBV30, the J call TRBJ2-3; TRBD1 matches at 9 bases. CDR1 is GTSNPN, CDR2 SVGIG, per germline (reference sequence). The CDR3 is made up of 11 amino acids. Unmatched junction bases numbered 4, after V lost 5 bases and J lost 10 bases. The CDR3 loop reads CAWSQGAPQYF. CDR3 sequence (DNA): TGTGCCTGGTCACAGGGGGCACCGCAGTATTTT.

The V and J genes are TRBV7-2 and TRBJ2-1; 10 bases are shared with TRBD2. The CDR3 is made up of 17 amino acids. The trim removed 5 bases at V and 5 bases at J, leaving 12 bases unmatched. The germline V gene encodes CDR1 SGHTA and CDR2 FQGNSA. The CDR3 nucleotides are TGTGCCAGCAGCCGTGGACAGCGGGAGGGCCTCGACAATGAGCAGTTCTTC. Protein sequence: CASSRGQREGLDNEQFF.